The clone carrying this TCR beta chain was recorded once. Using immunoSEQ multiplex PCR, the repertoire was profiled, and TCRdb retains in-frame clones only, with some absent. In the table there are more than 95,000 clones, around nine tenths of which are singletons. The sample comes from a study of blood T cell repertoires in COVID-19. Per the germline V gene, CDR1 is SGHDT and CDR2 is YYEEEE. The CDR3 length is 14 residues. V gave up 0 bases and J gave up 4 bases, with 10 bases separating them. The TCR originated in a woman of 80 years or more with acute or convalescent COVID-19. The chain links TRBV5-6 to TRBJ1-2, with D hard to call. Sequencing was carried out using peripheral blood. The CDR3 spells CASSLGEGSYGYTF. The CDR3 DNA reads TGTGCCAGCAGCTTGGGGGAGGGAAGCTATGGCTACACCTTC.